This T cell receptor beta chain is drawn from a study of metastatic and nonmetastatic thyroid tumors. General study findings and limits: When malignant thyroid tumors were compared with benign nodules, TCR beta diversity was reportedly significantly higher in the malignant tumors. This held in both blood and tumor samples.

Prior to thyroid surgery, none of the patients had received any treatment. TCRdb reanalyzed the PCR reads with MiXCR. Of tens of thousands of clones detected, roughly 24% appear once; the ten largest clones hold over 5%. Germline CDR1 SNHLY, CDR2 FYNNEI. V lost 7 bases to trimming and J lost 2 bases, with 15 bases between them. This CDR3 is built from 14 residues. As for this clone: What it binds is unknown.

This TCR was sampled from a female donor with papillary thyroid cancer or a benign thyroid nodule (not recorded which). Some clones in this sample may be carry-over from other donors' samples. Sequencing used blood. The chain employs TRBV2 and TRBJ2-7, with a tentative D call TRBD1 (5 bases). In nucleotides, the CDR3 is TGTGCCAGCACAGTCGCAAGGGGTACCTACGAGCAGTACTTC. It yields the protein CASTVARGTYEQYF.